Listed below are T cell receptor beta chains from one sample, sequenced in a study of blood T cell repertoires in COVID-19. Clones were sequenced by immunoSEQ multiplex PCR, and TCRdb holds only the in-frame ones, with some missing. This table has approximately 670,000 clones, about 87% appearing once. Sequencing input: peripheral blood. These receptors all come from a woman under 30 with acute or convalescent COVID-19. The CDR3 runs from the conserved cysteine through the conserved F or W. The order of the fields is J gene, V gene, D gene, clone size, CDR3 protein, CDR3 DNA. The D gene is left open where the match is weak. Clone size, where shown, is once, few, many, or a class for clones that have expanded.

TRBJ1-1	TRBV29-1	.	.	CSVEAPTGTEAFF	TGCAGCGTTGAAGCCCCCACAGGGACTGAAGCTTTCTTT
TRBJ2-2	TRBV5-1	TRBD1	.	CASSLRQGTTGELFF	TGCGCCAGCAGCCTTAGACAGGGAACCACCGGGGAGCTGTTTTTT
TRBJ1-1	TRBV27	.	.	CASSSRGGNTEAFF	TGTGCCAGCAGTTCCCGGGGGGGGAACACTGAAGCTTTCTTT
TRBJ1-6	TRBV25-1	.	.	CASSGGRGNYSPLHF	TGTGCCAGCAGTGGGGGCAGGGGTAACTATTCACCCCTCCACTTT
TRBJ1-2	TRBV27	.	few	CASRYAADRYYTF	TGTGCCAGCAGATACGCCGCCGACAGATACTACACCTTC
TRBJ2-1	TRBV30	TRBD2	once	CAWIVTSGYNEQFF	TGTGCCTGGATTGTGACTAGCGGATACAATGAGCAGTTCTTC
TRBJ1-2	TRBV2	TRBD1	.	CASSPGQGYGYTF	TGTGCCAGCAGCCCCGGACAGGGCTATGGCTACACCTTC
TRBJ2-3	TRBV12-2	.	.	CASRSAYRDRGLRTDTQYF	TGTGCAAGTCGCTCCGCCTACCGGGACAGGGGGCTTCGCACAGATACGCAGTATTTT
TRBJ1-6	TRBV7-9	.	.	CASSTPYNSPLHF	TGTGCCAGCAGCACTCCCTATAATTCACCCCTCCACTTT
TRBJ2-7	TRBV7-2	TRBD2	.	CASSLAVTSGVYEQYF	TGTGCCAGCAGCTTAGCGGTAACTAGCGGGGTCTACGAGCAGTACTTC
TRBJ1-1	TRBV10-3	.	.	CAIRDVRANTEAFF	TGTGCCATCAGGGACGTGAGGGCCAACACTGAAGCTTTCTTT
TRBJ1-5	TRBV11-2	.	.	CASSTQGEPQHF	TGTGCCAGCAGCACCCAGGGTGAGCCCCAGCATTTT
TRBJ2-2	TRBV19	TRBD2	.	CASIPGTMNTGELFF	TGTGCCAGTATCCCCGGGACTATGAACACCGGGGAGCTGTTTTTT
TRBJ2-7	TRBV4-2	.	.	CASSQESGEPYEQYF	TGTGCCAGCAGCCAAGAGTCCGGGGAGCCATACGAGCAGTACTTC
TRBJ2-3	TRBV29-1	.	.	CSGEGSTDTQYF	TGCAGCGGAGAGGGAAGCACAGATACGCAGTATTTT
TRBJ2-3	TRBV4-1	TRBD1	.	CASSQKVQGAGDTQYF	TGCGCCAGCAGCCAAAAGGTACAGGGGGCGGGAGATACGCAGTATTTT
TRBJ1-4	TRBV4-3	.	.	CASRGTRRSKTNEKLFF	TGCGCCAGCAGAGGGACACGACGGAGTAAAACTAATGAAAAACTGTTTTTT
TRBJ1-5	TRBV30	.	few	CAWSVGGLGQPQHF	TGTGCCTGGAGTGTGGGGGGGCTAGGCCAGCCCCAGCATTTT
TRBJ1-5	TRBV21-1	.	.	CASSKALSGPGNQPQHF	TGTGCCAGCAGCAAAGCGCTTTCAGGGCCAGGGAATCAGCCCCAGCATTTT
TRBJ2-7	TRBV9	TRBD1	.	CASSVGTGGLEQYF	TGTGCCAGCAGCGTAGGGACAGGGGGCCTCGAGCAGTACTTC
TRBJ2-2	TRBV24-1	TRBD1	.	CATRGQGDTGELFF	TGTGCCACCAGGGGACAGGGAGACACCGGGGAGCTGTTTTTT